What follows are 17 T cell receptor beta chains derived from one specimen sequenced in a study of monozygotic twins with inflammatory bowel disease (dated by TCRdb to about 2019). Libraries were constructed by 5' RACE. Sequencing was carried out with an Illumina HiSeq 2500. The reads underwent TCRdb reprocessing, giving one record for each CDR3 protein sequence and no DNA. This sample's table lists about 200,000 distinct CDR3 sequences. The biggest ten clones account for less than 9% of the sample. Sequenced material: blood. The receptors were gathered from a human donor with ulcerative colitis or Crohn's disease, or a healthy co-twin of an affected twin (not recorded which).

The chain's CDR3 is CSARKRQDNAEAFF. The chain has TRBV20-1 and TRBJ1-1; the TCRdb call, TRBD1, lacks DNA for checking. This CDR3 comprises 14 residues. CDR1 is DFQATT, CDR2 SNEGSKA, per germline (reference sequence).

The chain employs TRBV6-5 and TRBJ2-1. This CDR3 comprises 16 residues. CDR1 MNHEY and CDR2 SVGAGI come from the germline V gene. CDR3 protein: CASSYKSVFSYNEQFF.

The chain uses TRBV18 and TRBJ1-1. CDR3 length: 14 amino acids. Germline CDR1 is KGHSH and CDR2 is LQKENI. CDR3 loop: CASSPRDTYAEAFF.

The rearrangement uses TRBV4-1 and TRBJ1-2; TCRdb outputs TRBD1, but without DNA this stays unchecked. Germline CDR1 is MGHRA and CDR2 is YSYEKL. The CDR3 extends over 14 amino acids. The CDR3 protein is CASSTGRSNYGYTF.

This chain uses TRBV29-1 with TRBJ2-3; there is no DNA to check the TCRdb D call of TRBD2. Looked up from germline, CDR1 is SQVTM and CDR2 is ANQGSEA. This CDR3 comprises 17 residues. CDR3: CSVELIWTSPAGDTQYF.

This chain's CDR3 is CSATGTGIAGELFF. This chain links TRBV20-1 with TRBJ2-2; TCRdb selects TRBD1, and the lack of DNA leaves this call unchecked. Germline V CDR1 and CDR2: DFQATT, SNEGSKA (reference sequence). This CDR3 is 14 amino acids long.

V gene TRBV30 combines with J gene TRBJ1-6; the D call from TCRdb, TRBD1, cannot be confirmed without DNA. CDR3 size: 14 residues. CDR1 and CDR2 (germline): GTSNPN, SVGIG (reference sequence). CDR3 amino acids: CAWSVLGANSPLHF.

J is TRBJ1-1 and V is TRBV9. The CDR3 contains 13 residues. CDR1 and CDR2 from the germline V gene are SGDLS and YYNGEE. CDR3 residues: CASSVLGHTEAFF. Drawing the rest from reference TRBV9 and TRBJ1-1, the complete variable domain is DSGVTQTPKHLITATGQRVTLRCSPRSGDLSVYWYQQSLDQGLQFLIQYYNGEERAKGNILERFSAQQFPDLHSELNLSSLELGDSALYFCASSVLGHTEAFFGQGTRLTVV.

CDR3 sequence reads: CASSHSARDSDNEQFF. This chain joins TRBV4-3 and TRBJ2-1; TCRdb returns TRBD2, unconfirmable since there is no DNA. This CDR3 spans 16 amino acids. Per germline, CDR1 LGHNA and CDR2 YSLEER.

The rearrangement uses TRBV12-3 or TRBV12-4 and TRBJ2-3; TCRdb's D gene call, TRBD1, goes unchecked for lack of DNA. The CDR3 runs to 14 residues. CDR3 residues: CASKWTDSTDTQYF.

The chain is built from TRBV29-1 and TRBJ2-7; TCRdb calls TRBD1, which cannot be checked without DNA. The CDR3 has 11 residues. Germline loops: CDR1 SQVTM, CDR2 ANQGSEA. The CDR3 is CSANRGGEQYF.

This chain uses TRBV9 with TRBJ2-3; TCRdb's D call, TRBD1, is unchecked because there is no DNA. The CDR3 runs to 15 residues. The germline V gene has CDR1 SGDLS and CDR2 YYNGEE. The CDR3 loop is CASSVQGAPPNTQYF.

V and J are TRBV6-5 and TRBJ2-3; TCRdb proposes TRBD1, but this gene call is untestable without DNA. Per the germline V gene, CDR1 is MNHEY and CDR2 is SVGAGI. The CDR3 is 16 amino acids. CDR3 amino acids: CASSYHRGGGTDTQYF.

The rearrangement uses TRBV4-2 and TRBJ2-2; the TCRdb D gene call, TRBD1, has no DNA to confirm it. CDR3 size: 16 residues. Germline V gene data show CDR1 as LGHNA and CDR2 as YNFKEQ. Here the CDR3 reads CASSQELGRGSGELFF.

The chain combines TRBV4-2 with TRBJ2-3; the TCRdb D gene call, TRBD1, has no DNA to confirm it. The CDR3 covers 15 residues. Germline V gene sequence: CDR1 LGHNA, CDR2 YNFKEQ. The CDR3: CASRSGGQSTDTQYF.

The chain recombines TRBV6-6 with TRBJ2-1; TCRdb proposes TRBD2, but this gene call is untestable without DNA. The germline V gene has CDR1 MNHNY and CDR2 SVGAGI (reference sequence). The CDR3 sequence is 13 residues long. The CDR3 spells CASSLDNYNEQFF.

The V gene is TRBV12-3 or TRBV12-4, the J gene TRBJ2-5; TCRdb's assignment of TRBD1 cannot be checked, as there is no DNA. The CDR3 is 15 residues long. The CDR3 region is CASTIMVGEVETQYF.